The source of this T cell receptor (beta chain) is a study of shared clonotypes between healthy human individuals. General study results and limits: Naive CD4 clonotypes overlapped across a few donors at 4.5% to 5.5%. Sampling covered nothing but blood. Tissue TCR repertoires likely differ from those found in blood.

To note about this clone: Antigen unknown.

Profiling relied on immunoSEQ multiplex PCR, and the TCRdb table lists in-frame clones only, not all of them. The sample carries some 2.3 million clones, 93% recorded once. Adults of Caucasian background living in Nashville, Tennessee made up all donors. This TCR came from a man younger than 35 in good health. Some clones in this sample may be carry-over from other donors' samples. Sequenced material: naive CD4+ T cells from PBMCs. The subset is: CD45RA+ positively selected.

CDR3 amino acids: CASSLMGTYNEKLFF. In nucleotides, the CDR3 is TGTGCCAGCAGCTTAATGGGGACCTATAATGAAAAACTGTTTTTT. The V call is TRBV7-3, the J call TRBJ1-4; D may be TRBD1 (5 bases). This CDR3 is built from 15 residues. The V end was cut by 1 base, the J end by 4 bases, with 10 bases between. The germline gives CDR1 SGHTA, CDR2 FQGTGA.